Shown below are 10 T cell receptor beta chains from a single sample sequenced in a study of CD8+CD57+ T cells in acquired aplastic anemia. TCR beta VDJ and CDR3 profiles were obtained from a genomic DNA template. TCRdb re-called the reads with MiXCR, one entry per CDR3 protein. This sample has hundreds of thousands of distinct CDR3 sequences, with about 56% found just once. Sequencing was done on a sample of sorted CD4+, CD8+, or CD8+CD57+ T cells (not recorded which) from PBMCs. Receptor source: a human donor with severe aplastic anemia or a healthy control (not recorded which).

V and J are TRBV15 and TRBJ2-1; 11 nucleotides line up with TRBD2. The CDR3 covers 16 residues. J was trimmed by 7 bases and V by 5 bases; bases with no gene match: 10. Germline assignment: CDR1 LNHNV and CDR2 YYDKDF (reference sequence). CDR3 residues: CATSASLAGGWNEQFF. The CDR3 DNA sequence: TGTGCCACCAGCGCATCGCTAGCGGGGGGATGGAATGAGCAGTTCTTC.

This rearrangement joins TRBV29-1 to TRBJ2-1; possibly TRBD2 for D (5 bases). Germline V gene sequence: CDR1 SQVTM, CDR2 ANQGSEA. The V end lost 8 bases, the J end lost 3 bases, and 11 bases lay between the germline ends. This CDR3 comprises 12 residues. The CDR3 bases are TGCAGCTTTCCACGGGGCTACAATGAGCAGTTCTTC. Its translation: CSFPRGYNEQFF.

The CDR3 region has the DNA TGTGCCAGCAGCTCGAACAATCAGCCCCAGCATTTT. The encoded protein is CASSSNNQPQHF. The V gene is TRBV7-8, the J gene TRBJ1-5; no reliable D call. Germline V gives CDR1 SGHVS, CDR2 FQNEAQ. V lost 4 bases and J 3 bases, leaving 4 bases between the germline ends. The CDR3 has 12 amino acids. Filled out from reference TRBV7-8 and TRBJ1-5, the complete variable domain reads GAGVSQSPRYKVAKRGQDVALRCDPISGHVSLFWYQQALGQGPEFLTYFQNEAQLDKSGLPSDRFFAERPEGSVSTLKIQRTQQEDSAVYLCASSSNNQPQHFGDGTRLSIL.

This chain links TRBV29-1 with TRBJ1-1, with 7 bases lining up with TRBD1. CDR1 is SQVTM and CDR2 is ANQGSEA in the germline V gene. The V gene end was trimmed by 6 bases and the J gene end by 8 bases; junction bases not matched to a gene: 6. This CDR3 comprises 11 residues. This CDR3 reads CSVLTGVEAFF. CDR3 coding DNA: TGCAGCGTGCTAACAGGGGTGGAAGCTTTCTTT.

This clonotype was detected ten times or more. This sequence joins TRBV20-1 and TRBJ1-5; TRBD1 is a possible D gene (5 bases). This CDR3 contains 13 residues. Looked up from germline, CDR1 is DFQATT and CDR2 is SNEGSKA (reference sequence). The V and J ends lost 3 bases and 6 bases respectively, with 12 bases between them. The CDR3 DNA reads TGCAGTGCTAGCCGCGGTAGGGGTCAGCCCCAGCATTTT. Translating gives CSASRGRGQPQHF.

This chain connects TRBV2 to TRBJ1-4, with D tentatively TRBD1 (6 bases). The V end lost 5 bases, the J end lost 7 bases, and 20 bases lay between the germline ends. Germline CDR1 is SNHLY and CDR2 is FYNNEI. CDR3 length: 16 residues. CDR3 sequence (DNA): TGTGCCAGCAGTAAAACAGGGTTGGGAAATATTGAAAAACTGTTTTTT. Translating gives CASSKTGLGNIEKLFF.

The rearrangement joins TRBV10-3 to TRBJ2-7, with 12 bases lining up with TRBD1. This CDR3 region has 15 residues. The junction had 12 bases not matched to a gene; V was cut back by 8 bases and J by 7 bases. CDR1 and CDR2 from the germline V gene are ENHRY and SYGVKD. The CDR3 here is CAIQNRDRGLREQYF. CDR3 bases: TGTGCCATCCAAAACCGGGACAGGGGGCTGCGTGAGCAGTACTTC.

This clonotype was seen ten or more times. V and J are TRBV6-5 and TRBJ2-1; D might be TRBD2 (6 bases). The CDR3 has 15 amino acids. With 6 bases removed from V and 2 bases from J, the gap between germline ends came to 14 bases. Looked up from germline, CDR1 is MNHEY and CDR2 is SVGAGI. CDR3 nucleotides: TGTGCCAGCAGAGTGTGGGCGGGGACCTACAATGAGCAGTTCTTC. Protein sequence: CASRVWAGTYNEQFF.

The V and J genes are TRBV2 and TRBJ2-3, with D possibly being TRBD1 (6 bases). The CDR3 sequence is 14 residues long. Germline-derived CDR1 and CDR2 are SNHLY and FYNNEI. V shed 2 bases and J shed 2 bases, with 8 bases lying between them. The DNA for the CDR3 is TGTGCCAGCAGTGAACAGGGGACCACAGATACGCAGTATTTT. Residues: CASSEQGTTDTQYF.

The chain links TRBV27 to TRBJ2-7; 10 positions agree with TRBD1. The germline V gene has CDR1 MNHEY and CDR2 SMNVEV (reference sequence). The CDR3 spans 15 residues. The J segment lost 3 bases and the V segment lost 5 bases, leaving 7 bases of the junction unmatched. The CDR3 here is CASSPSGTGDYEQYF. CDR3 bases: TGTGCCAGCAGTCCGAGTGGGACAGGGGACTACGAGCAGTACTTC.